The 9 T cell receptor beta chains given below trace back to one sample, sequenced in a study of cytomegalovirus exposure and HLA in healthy donors. Primers included in the PCR were 60 Vbeta and 13 Jbeta primers. Libraries were prepared by immunoSEQ multiplex PCR; TCRdb keeps only in-frame clonotypes and omits some of them. The data show approximately 100,000 clones, 77% seen once. The specimen was PBMCs. The receptors shown here come from a man in his forties in good health and CMV-seropositive.

J is TRBJ2-1 and V is TRBV5-1; weak D call: TRBD2 (5 bases). This CDR3 is 14 amino acids long. CDR1 SGHRS and CDR2 YFSETQ come from the germline V gene. V gave up 4 bases and J gave up 5 bases, with 13 bases separating them. The CDR3 spells CASSLSVANNEQFF. The CDR3 DNA reads as TGCGCCAGCAGCCTTAGCGTGGCAAACAATGAGCAGTTCTTC. The variable domain in full, with the rest retrieved from reference TRBV5-1 and TRBJ2-1, is KAGVTQTPRYLIKTRGQQVTLSCSPISGHRSVSWYQQTPGQGLQFLFEYFSETQRNKGNFPGRFSGRQFSNSRSEMNVSTLELGDSALYLCASSLSVANNEQFFGPGTRLTVL.

V and J are TRBV11-2 and TRBJ2-3; possible D gene TRBD1, 6 bases. The CDR3 contains 13 residues. V was clipped by 3 bases and J by 5 bases, with 9 bases between them. Germline V gene lookup returns CDR1 SGHAT and CDR2 FQNNGV. This chain's CDR3 is CASSLEGGDTQYF. CDR3 coding DNA: TGTGCCAGCAGCTTGGAAGGGGGAGATACGCAGTATTTT.

The J gene is TRBJ2-2, the V gene TRBV5-4; D uncertain. From germline, CDR1 is SGHNT and CDR2 YYREEE (reference sequence). With 1 base removed from V and 2 bases from J, the gap between germline ends came to 9 bases. This CDR3 region has 15 residues. CDR3 DNA sequence: TGTGCCAGCAGCTTGAGAAGCGACAACACCGGGGAGCTGTTTTTT. Translating it yields CASSLRSDNTGELFF. The full variable domain, with the rest looked up from reference TRBV5-4 and TRBJ2-2, is ETGVTQSPTHLIKTRGQQVTLRCSSQSGHNTVSWYQQALGQGPQFIFQYYREEENGRGNFPPRFSGLQFPNYSSELNVNALELDDSALYLCASSLRSDNTGELFFGEGSRLTVL.

In DNA, the CDR3 is TGCGCCAGCAGCCTAGACAGTCATAACTCCTACGAGCAGTACTTC. Residues: CASSLDSHNSYEQYF. J is TRBJ2-7 and V is TRBV4-3; possibly TRBD1 for D (5 bases). Trimming left V 4 bases short and J 0 bases short, with 13 bases between. This CDR3 is built from 15 residues. Germline V lookup: CDR1 LGHNA, CDR2 YSLEER.

The V gene is TRBV5-1, the J gene TRBJ2-5; 13 positions match TRBD2. The CDR3 has 18 amino acids. The ends lost 4 bases at V and 5 bases at J; junction bases unmatched: 14. Germline CDR1 SGHRS, CDR2 YFSETQ. The CDR3 here is CASSRGGGLAGVGETQYF. The CDR3 DNA sequence: TGCGCCAGCAGCCGGGGAGGAGGACTAGCGGGGGTTGGTGAGACCCAGTACTTC. Based on the CDR3 plus reference TRBV5-1 and TRBJ2-5, the full variable domain is KAGVTQTPRYLIKTRGQQVTLSCSPISGHRSVSWYQQTPGQGLQFLFEYFSETQRNKGNFPGRFSGRQFSNSRSEMNVSTLELGDSALYLCASSRGGGLAGVGETQYFGPGTRLLVL.

This clone was counted once. V and J are TRBV7-2 and TRBJ2-7, with 9 bases lining up with TRBD1. Germline V gene data show CDR1 as SGHTA and CDR2 as FQGNSA. V trimming: 5 bases; J trimming: 3 bases; junction bases outside the gene matches: 14. The CDR3 sequence is 17 residues long. CDR3 DNA: TGTGCCAGCAGCCAGGTTGGGGGACCGGGACAGGGCTACGAGCAGTACTTC. Protein: CASSQVGGPGQGYEQYF.

This chain joins TRBV2 and TRBJ1-1; the D gene is possibly TRBD1 (6 bases). The ends were cut back, 6 bases at V and 8 bases at J, with 16 bases in the middle. The CDR3 runs 13 residues. Germline CDR1 SNHLY, CDR2 FYNNEI. Here the CDR3 reads CASREGQGLEAFF. The CDR3 region has the DNA TGTGCCAGCAGAGAGGGACAAGGTCTGGAAGCTTTCTTT.

The rearrangement links TRBV18 to TRBJ1-5; weak D call: TRBD1 (6 bases). CDR1 KGHSH and CDR2 LQKENI come from the germline V gene. Trimming shortened V by 4 bases and J by 4 bases, and 14 bases separated the two germline ends. The CDR3 sequence is 15 residues long. The CDR3: CASSLRQGSNQPQHF. In nucleotides, the CDR3 is TGTGCCAGCTCACTCCGGCAGGGGTCAAATCAGCCCCAGCATTTT.

This clone came up once. The rearrangement joins TRBV4-3 to TRBJ2-5; no clear D. Trimming pared 0 bases from V and 5 bases from J, leaving 10 bases between. The CDR3 sequence is 14 residues long. The V gene's germline CDR1 is LGHNA and CDR2 YSLEER. The CDR3 protein is CASSQEWARETQYF. The CDR3 nucleotides are TGCGCCAGCAGCCAAGAATGGGCTCGGGAGACCCAGTACTTC.